Each of the 13 T cell receptor beta chains below was sequenced from the same sample in a study of blood T cell repertoires in COVID-19. Method: immunoSEQ multiplex PCR; TCRdb's copy keeps in-frame clones and lacks some. Altogether fewer than 100,000 clones are present, 86% being singletons, with the ten largest covering 7% to 7.5%. Sequenced: peripheral blood. These receptors all stem from a man between 60 and 70 years old with acute or convalescent COVID-19.

V and J are TRBV25-1 and TRBJ1-2, with 7 bases aligning to TRBD1. The length of the CDR3 is 14 residues. The V and J ends lost 8 bases and 4 bases, in that order; junction bases with no gene match: 10. The germline CDR1 and CDR2 sequences are MGHDK and SYGVNS. The CDR3, as DNA: TGTGCCAGCGCCCGAACAGGGGCCTTCTATGGCTACACCTTC. Translating it yields CASARTGAFYGYTF.

V is TRBV5-1 and J is TRBJ2-5; 8 nucleotides agree with TRBD2. With 4 bases clipped from V and 1 base from J, the junction kept 6 bases outside the gene matches. The CDR3 is 15 residues long. From germline, CDR1 is SGHRS and CDR2 YFSETQ. This chain's CDR3 is CASSPISGTQETQYF. CDR3 nucleotide sequence: TGCGCCAGCAGCCCGATTAGCGGGACCCAAGAGACCCAGTACTTC.

This clone was counted only a few times. The chain couples TRBV20-1 to TRBJ1-6; 10 bases are shared with TRBD1. Germline lookup yields CDR1 DFQATT and CDR2 SNEGSKA (reference sequence). The CDR3 has 15 amino acids. After removal of 3 bases from V and 7 bases from J, the junction contained 6 bases not matched to a gene. The CDR3 DNA sequence: TGCAGTGCTAGTGACAGGGGGCTGGGGAATTCACCCCTCCACTTT. Amino acids: CSASDRGLGNSPLHF.

The chain has TRBV12-3 or TRBV12-4 and TRBJ1-1; the D gene is possibly TRBD1 (5 bases). This CDR3 has 12 amino acids. V lost 5 bases and J lost 8, with 12 bases in between. Written as DNA, the CDR3 is TGTGCCAGCAGTCCACGGGGGATCGAAGCTTTCTTT. It translates to CASSPRGIEAFF.

The rearrangement links TRBV5-1 to TRBJ1-2; D call uncertain. From germline, CDR1 is SGHRS and CDR2 YFSETQ. CDR3 size: 14 residues. V was cut by 0 bases and J by 7 bases, with 13 bases left in between. CDR3 protein: CASSLDAGLGGYTF. CDR3 coding DNA: TGCGCCAGCAGCTTGGACGCGGGTTTGGGTGGCTACACCTTC.

This chain joins TRBV6-6 and TRBJ2-7; D is perhaps TRBD1 (5 bases). Germline-derived CDR1 and CDR2 are MNHNY and SVGAGI (reference sequence). The V end lost 0 bases, the J end lost 3 bases, and 12 bases lay between the germline ends. This CDR3 is built from 15 residues. The CDR3 nucleotides read TGTGCCAGCAGTTACTCTTCGGACACATTCTACGAGCAGTACTTC. Translation gives CASSYSSDTFYEQYF.

The CDR3 reads CASSQEGGQETQYF. As DNA, the CDR3 is TGCGCCAGCAGCCAAGAAGGGGGTCAAGAGACCCAGTACTTC. The rearrangement joins TRBV4-3 to TRBJ2-5, with D possibly matching TRBD1 (6 bases). The CDR3 extends over 14 amino acids. The germline V gene encodes CDR1 LGHNA and CDR2 YSLEER. The V gene lost 0 bases and the J gene lost 2 bases, with 7 bases spanning the gap.

V gene TRBV4-1 combines with J gene TRBJ2-5; 14 nucleotides align to TRBD2. Per the germline V gene, CDR1 is MGHRA and CDR2 is YSYEKL. V shed 3 bases and J 5 bases; nucleotides not matched to a gene: 5. This CDR3 has 16 residues. CDR3 coding DNA: TGCGCCAGCAGCCAGGACGGGACTAGCGGGGGTGAGACCCAGTACTTC. Residues: CASSQDGTSGGETQYF.

This chain links TRBV3-1 (or the pseudogene TRBV3-2) with TRBJ2-3, with 9 bases matching TRBD1. The V and J ends lost 4 bases and 4 bases, in that order; junction bases with no gene match: 12. Germline V CDR1 and CDR2: LGHDT, YNNKEL (reference sequence). The CDR3 loop spans 17 amino acids. The CDR3 DNA is TGTGCCAGCAGCCGGCGACTCCCGACAGGGGGGCCAGATACGCAGTATTTT. It translates to CASSRRLPTGGPDTQYF.

The DNA of the CDR3 is TGTGCCAGCAGCTTAGTAGGCGAGGCAACTAATGAAAAACTGTTTTTT. It codes for CASSLVGEATNEKLFF. The J gene is TRBJ1-4, the V gene TRBV7-8; D uncertain. In germline, CDR1 is SGHVS, CDR2 FQNEAQ. V shed 1 base and J shed 0 bases, with 9 bases lying between them. This CDR3 is 16 amino acids long.

This chain connects TRBV5-1 to TRBJ1-1; 8 nucleotides line up with TRBD1. The ends lost 0 bases at V and 3 bases at J; junction bases unmatched: 7. In germline, CDR1 is SGHRS, CDR2 YFSETQ. This CDR3 spans 16 amino acids. CDR3 sequence (DNA): TGCGCCAGCAGCTTGGAGCTCAGGGGGCCGGACACTGAAGCTTTCTTT. As protein: CASSLELRGPDTEAFF. Looking up the rest from reference TRBV5-1 and TRBJ1-1 gives the full variable domain: KAGVTQTPRYLIKTRGQQVTLSCSPISGHRSVSWYQQTPGQGLQFLFEYFSETQRNKGNFPGRFSGRQFSNSRSEMNVSTLELGDSALYLCASSLELRGPDTEAFFGQGTRLTVV.

V usage is TRBV9 and J usage is TRBJ2-5; D is possibly TRBD2 (7 bases). The length of the CDR3 is 17 residues. Between the trimmed V and J ends, which lost 4 bases and 1 base, there was a span of 20 bases. Germline CDR1 is SGDLS and CDR2 is YYNGEE. CDR3 sequence (DNA): TGTGCCAGCAGCCCGGGGGCGGCTAGCGGAGGCCAAGAGACCCAGTACTTC. It translates to CASSPGAASGGQETQYF.

The J gene is TRBJ1-1, the V gene TRBV5-1, with unresolved D. V was trimmed by 3 bases and J by 4 bases, leaving 7 bases between them. CDR1 and CDR2 (germline): SGHRS, YFSETQ. The CDR3 has 12 residues. The CDR3 here is CASSYGSTEAFF. The CDR3, as DNA: TGCGCCAGCAGCTACGGGAGCACTGAAGCTTTCTTT.